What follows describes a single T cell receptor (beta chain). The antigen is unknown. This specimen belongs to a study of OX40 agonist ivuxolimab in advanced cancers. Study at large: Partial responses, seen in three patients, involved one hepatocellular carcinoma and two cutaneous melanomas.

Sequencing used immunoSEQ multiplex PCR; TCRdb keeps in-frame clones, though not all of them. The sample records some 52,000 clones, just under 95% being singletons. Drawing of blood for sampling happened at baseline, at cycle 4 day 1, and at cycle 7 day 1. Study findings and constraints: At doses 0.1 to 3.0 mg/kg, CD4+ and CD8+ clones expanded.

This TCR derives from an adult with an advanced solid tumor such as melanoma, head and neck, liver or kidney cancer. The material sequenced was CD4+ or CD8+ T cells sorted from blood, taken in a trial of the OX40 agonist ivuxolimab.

As DNA, the CDR3 is TGTGCCAGTAGCCCGGGACAGGGAATTGAAAAACTGTTTTTT. It yields the protein CASSPGQGIEKLFF. The chain is built from TRBV19 and TRBJ1-4; 9 bases fit TRBD1. CDR3 length: 14 residues. The junction had 6 bases not matched to a gene; V was cut back by 6 bases and J by 7 bases. CDR1 LNHDA and CDR2 SQIVND come from the germline V gene (reference sequence).